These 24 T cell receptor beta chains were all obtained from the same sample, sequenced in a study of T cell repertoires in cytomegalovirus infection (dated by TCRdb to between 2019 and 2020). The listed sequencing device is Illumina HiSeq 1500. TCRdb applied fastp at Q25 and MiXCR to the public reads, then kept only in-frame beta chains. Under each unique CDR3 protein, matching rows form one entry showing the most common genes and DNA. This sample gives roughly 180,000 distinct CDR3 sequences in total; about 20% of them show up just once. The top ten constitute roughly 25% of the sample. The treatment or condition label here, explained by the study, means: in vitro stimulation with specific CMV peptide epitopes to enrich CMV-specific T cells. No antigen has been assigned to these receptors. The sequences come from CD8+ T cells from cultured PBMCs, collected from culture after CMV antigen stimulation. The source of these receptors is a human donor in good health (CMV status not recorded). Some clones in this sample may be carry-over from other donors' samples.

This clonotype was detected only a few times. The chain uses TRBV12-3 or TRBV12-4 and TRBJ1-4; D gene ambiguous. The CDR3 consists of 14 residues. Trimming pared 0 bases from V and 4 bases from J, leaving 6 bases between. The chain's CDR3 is CASSLAGLNEKLFF. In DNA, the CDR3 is TGTGCCAGCAGTTTAGCAGGGCTTAATGAAAAACTGTTTTTT.

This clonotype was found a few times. The CDR3 sequence: CASSFYRDTEAFF. The DNA of the CDR3 is TGTGCCAGCAGTTTTTACAGGGACACTGAAGCTTTCTTT. This rearrangement joins TRBV27 to TRBJ1-1; the D gene is possibly TRBD1 (6 bases). Trimming stripped 3 bases from V and 3 bases from J, with 8 bases between. This CDR3 contains 13 residues. The germline gives CDR1 MNHEY, CDR2 SMNVEV (reference sequence).

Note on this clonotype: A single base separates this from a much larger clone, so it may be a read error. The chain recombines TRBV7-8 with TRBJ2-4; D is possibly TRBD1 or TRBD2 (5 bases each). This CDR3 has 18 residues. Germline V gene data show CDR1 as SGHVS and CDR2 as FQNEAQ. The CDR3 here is CASSLARGWDGVKNSQYF. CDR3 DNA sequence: TGTGCCAGCAGCTTAGCGCGCGGGTGGGACGGAGTCAAAAACAGTCAGTACTTC.

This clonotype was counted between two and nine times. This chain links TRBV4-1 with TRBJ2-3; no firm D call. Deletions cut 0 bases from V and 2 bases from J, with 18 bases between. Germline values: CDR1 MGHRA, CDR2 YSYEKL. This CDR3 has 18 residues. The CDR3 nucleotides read TGCGCCAGCAGCCAAGATCCCCCGAAAGGAAAACACACAGATACGCAGTATTTT. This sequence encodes CASSQDPPKGKHTDTQYF.

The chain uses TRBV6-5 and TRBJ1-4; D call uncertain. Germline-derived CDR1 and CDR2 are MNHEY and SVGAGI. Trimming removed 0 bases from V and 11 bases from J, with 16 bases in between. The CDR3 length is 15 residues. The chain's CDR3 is CASSYSGGHPGKLFF. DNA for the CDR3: TGTGCCAGCAGTTACTCTGGAGGCCACCCGGGGAAACTGTTTTTT.

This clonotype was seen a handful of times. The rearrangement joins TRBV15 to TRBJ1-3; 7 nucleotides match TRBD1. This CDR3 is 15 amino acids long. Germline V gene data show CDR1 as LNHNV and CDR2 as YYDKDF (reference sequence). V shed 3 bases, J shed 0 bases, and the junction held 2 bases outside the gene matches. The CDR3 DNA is TGTGCCACCAGCAGGGACAGGAGCTCTGGAAACACCATATATTTT. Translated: CATSRDRSSGNTIYF.

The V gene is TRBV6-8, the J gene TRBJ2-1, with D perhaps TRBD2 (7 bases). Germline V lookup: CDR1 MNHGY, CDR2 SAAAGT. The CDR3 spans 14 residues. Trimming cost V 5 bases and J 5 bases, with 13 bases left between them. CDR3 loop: CASSHAGAHNEQFF. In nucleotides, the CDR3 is TGTGCCAGCAGTCATGCGGGGGCCCACAATGAGCAGTTCTTC.

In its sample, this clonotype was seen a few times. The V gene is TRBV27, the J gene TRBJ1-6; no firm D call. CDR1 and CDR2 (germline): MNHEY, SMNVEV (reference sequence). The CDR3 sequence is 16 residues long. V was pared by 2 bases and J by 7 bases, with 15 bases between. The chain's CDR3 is CASSLESRDPNSPLHF. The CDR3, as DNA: TGTGCCAGCAGTTTAGAATCCCGCGACCCGAATTCACCCCTCCACTTT.

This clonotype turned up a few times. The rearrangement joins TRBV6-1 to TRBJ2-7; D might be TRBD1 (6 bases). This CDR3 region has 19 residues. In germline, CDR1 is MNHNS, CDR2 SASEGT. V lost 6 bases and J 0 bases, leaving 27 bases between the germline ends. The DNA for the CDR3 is TGTGCCAGCAGCGAAAACCCTTCAGAGACAGGACTGAGCTCCTACGAGCAGTACTTC. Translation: CASSENPSETGLSSYEQYF.

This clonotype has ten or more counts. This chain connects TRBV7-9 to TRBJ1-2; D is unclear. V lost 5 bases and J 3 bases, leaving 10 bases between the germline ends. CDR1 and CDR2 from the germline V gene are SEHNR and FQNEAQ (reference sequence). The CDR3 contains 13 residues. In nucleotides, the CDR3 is TGTGCCAGCAGCCCAACGCACTACTATGGCTACACCTTC. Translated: CASSPTHYYGYTF.

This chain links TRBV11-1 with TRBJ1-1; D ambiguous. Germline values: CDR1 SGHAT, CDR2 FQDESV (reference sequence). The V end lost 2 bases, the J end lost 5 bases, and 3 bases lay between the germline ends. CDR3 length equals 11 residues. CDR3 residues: CASSLLTEAFF. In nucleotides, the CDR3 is TGTGCCAGCAGCTTATTAACTGAAGCTTTCTTT.

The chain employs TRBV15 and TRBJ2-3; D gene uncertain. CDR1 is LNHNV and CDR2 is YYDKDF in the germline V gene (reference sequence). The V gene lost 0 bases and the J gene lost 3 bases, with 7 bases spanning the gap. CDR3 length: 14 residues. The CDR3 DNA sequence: TGTGCCACCAGCAGAGACGACATGACAGATACGCAGTATTTT. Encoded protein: CATSRDDMTDTQYF.

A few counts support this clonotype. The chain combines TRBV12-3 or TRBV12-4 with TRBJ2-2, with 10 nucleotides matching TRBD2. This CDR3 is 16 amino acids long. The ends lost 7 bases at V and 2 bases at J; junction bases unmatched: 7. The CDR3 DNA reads TGTGCCAGCACGGCCCTAGCGGGGGCCAACACCGGGGAGCTGTTTTTT. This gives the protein CASTALAGANTGELFF.

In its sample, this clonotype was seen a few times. The CDR3 loop reads CASSLSGGGYLPQHF. In DNA, the CDR3 is TGTGCCAGCAGTCTGAGTGGGGGGGGGTATCTGCCCCAGCATTTT. The chain is built from TRBV6-1 and TRBJ1-5, with D maybe TRBD1 (5 bases). The CDR3 extends over 15 amino acids. Trimming cost V 5 bases and J 9 bases, with 20 bases left between them. CDR1 and CDR2 (germline): MNHNS, SASEGT.

As DNA, the CDR3 is TGTGCCAGCAGTGAGGACAGTCGGGTTGATCAGCCCCAGCATTTT. Protein: CASSEDSRVDQPQHF. The rearrangement links TRBV6-1 to TRBJ1-5; the D gene is possibly TRBD1 (6 bases). The germline V and J ends were trimmed by 3 bases and 5 bases, with 14 bases remaining between them. This CDR3 comprises 15 residues. The V gene's germline CDR1 is MNHNS and CDR2 SASEGT.

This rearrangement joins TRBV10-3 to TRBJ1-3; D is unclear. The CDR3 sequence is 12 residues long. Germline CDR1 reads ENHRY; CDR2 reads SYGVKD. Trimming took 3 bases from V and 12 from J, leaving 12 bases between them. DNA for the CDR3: TGTGCCATCAGTGAAAGCAGAGATAGCATATATTTT. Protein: CAISESRDSIYF.

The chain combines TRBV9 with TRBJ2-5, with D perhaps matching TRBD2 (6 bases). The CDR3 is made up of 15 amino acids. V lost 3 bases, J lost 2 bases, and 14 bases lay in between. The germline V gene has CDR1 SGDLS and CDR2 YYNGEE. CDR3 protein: CASSAFTGTQETQYF. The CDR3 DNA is TGTGCCAGCAGCGCCTTCACCGGGACTCAAGAGACCCAGTACTTC.

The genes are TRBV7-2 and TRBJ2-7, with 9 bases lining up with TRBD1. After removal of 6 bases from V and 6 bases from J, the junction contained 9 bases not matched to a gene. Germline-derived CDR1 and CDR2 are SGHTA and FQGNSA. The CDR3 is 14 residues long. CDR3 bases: TGTGCCAGCAGACGTGGACAGGGGACGGGCGAGCAGTACTTC. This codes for CASRRGQGTGEQYF.

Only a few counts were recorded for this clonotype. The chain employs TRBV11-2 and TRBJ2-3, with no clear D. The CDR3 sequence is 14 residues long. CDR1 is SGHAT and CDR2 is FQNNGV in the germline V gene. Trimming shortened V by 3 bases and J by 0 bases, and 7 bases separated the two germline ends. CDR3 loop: CASSFSFSTDTQYF. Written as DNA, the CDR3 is TGTGCCAGCAGCTTTTCTTTTAGCACAGATACGCAGTATTTT.

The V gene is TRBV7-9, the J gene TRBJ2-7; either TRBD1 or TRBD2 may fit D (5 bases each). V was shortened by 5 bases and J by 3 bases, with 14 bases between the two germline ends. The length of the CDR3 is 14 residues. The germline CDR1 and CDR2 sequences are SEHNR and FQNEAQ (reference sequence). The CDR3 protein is CASSLGPGLYEQYF. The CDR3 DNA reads TGTGCCAGCAGCCTGGGACCGGGTCTCTACGAGCAGTACTTC. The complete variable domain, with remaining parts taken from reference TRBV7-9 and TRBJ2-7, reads DTGVSQNPRHKITKRGQNVTFRCDPISEHNRLYWYRQTLGQGPEFLTYFQNEAQLEKSRLLSDRFSAERPKGSFSTLEIQRTEQGDSAMYLCASSLGPGLYEQYFGPGTRLTVT.

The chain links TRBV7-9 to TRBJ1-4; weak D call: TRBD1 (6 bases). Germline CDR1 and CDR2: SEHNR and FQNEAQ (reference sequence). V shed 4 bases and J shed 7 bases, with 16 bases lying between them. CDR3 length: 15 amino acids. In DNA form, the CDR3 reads TGTGCCAGCAGCTCGACGGACAGTCAAGGTGAAAAACTGTTTTTT. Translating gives CASSSTDSQGEKLFF.

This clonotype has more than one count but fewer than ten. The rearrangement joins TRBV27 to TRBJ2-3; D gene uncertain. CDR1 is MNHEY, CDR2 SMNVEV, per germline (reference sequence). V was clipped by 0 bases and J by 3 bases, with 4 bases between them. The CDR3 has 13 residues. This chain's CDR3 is CASSLSRTDTQYF. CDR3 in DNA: TGTGCCAGCAGTTTATCTAGGACAGATACGCAGTATTTT.

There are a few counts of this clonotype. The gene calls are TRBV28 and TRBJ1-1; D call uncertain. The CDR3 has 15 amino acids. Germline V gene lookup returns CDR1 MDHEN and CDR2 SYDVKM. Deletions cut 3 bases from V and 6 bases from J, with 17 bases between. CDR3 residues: CASSFPDSTASEAFF. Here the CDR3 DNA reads TGTGCCAGCAGTTTTCCCGATTCGACGGCGTCTGAAGCTTTCTTT.

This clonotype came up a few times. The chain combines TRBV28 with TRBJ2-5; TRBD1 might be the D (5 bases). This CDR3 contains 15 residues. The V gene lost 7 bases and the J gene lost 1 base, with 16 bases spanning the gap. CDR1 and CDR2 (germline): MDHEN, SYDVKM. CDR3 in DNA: TGTGCCAGCAACGACTTTACAGGTATCCAAGAGACCCAGTACTTC. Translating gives CASNDFTGIQETQYF.